This T cell receptor beta chain stems from a study of pediatric ulcerative colitis (dated by TCRdb to about 2019). As for the study more broadly: Pancolitis was present in roughly 7 ulcerative colitis patients and left-sided colitis in two, and histology consistent with ulcerative colitis was found in all of these patients. From eight or nine newly diagnosed, treatment-naive pediatric ulcerative colitis patients and four non-IBD control children, paired blood and rectal samples were collected. By Pediatric Ulcerative Colitis Activity Index, mild disease was classified in a couple of patients, moderate disease in four and acute severe colitis in three.

Beyond this particular receptor, the publication reports: Significantly higher autologous blood-rectal clonal overlap was found in ulcerative colitis patients than in controls, which suggested increased T cell trafficking to inflamed tissue. For technical reasons, the blood samples of a couple of patients yielded substantially fewer templates, so those samples were excluded from the blood-rectal overlap analysis. Blood-derived T cells may have been included in rectal pinch biopsies, especially in patients with overt colitis. Features of the rectal repertoire distinguished controls, mild-moderate colitis patients and acute severe colitis patients, and in acute severe colitis, rectal diversity was reduced because of clonal expansions. Repertoires were derived from total lymphocyte DNA, so rare subsets such as regulatory T cells may have patterns not reflected. With only four individuals, the healthy control group was small. Two rectal CDR3 clonotypes were present in all ulcerative colitis patients and in none of the controls.

Taken from cysteine to phenylalanine, the CDR3 has 13 residues. Here the CDR3 DNA is all that survives: 39 bases in frame from base 1. The germline V gene encodes CDR1 SGHRS and CDR2 YFSETQ. At the junction V is shortened by 0 bases and J by 4 bases, with 7 bases in between. One to two pinch biopsies were taken from the rectum for research during colonoscopy. No immunosuppressive medication had been given to the ulcerative colitis patients before the diagnostic colonoscopy. Before DNA isolation, rectal biopsies were subjected to proteinase K digestion. The Wizard kit (Promega) was used to extract genomic DNA from the blood and intestinal samples. Using the immunoSEQ TRB Survey service, rearranged CDR3 beta regions were amplified from genomic DNA with multiplex V and J primers. To keep sequencing depth the same across samples, survey-level depth of up to 500,000 reads per sample was applied. The libraries were purified and pooled, then sequenced using Illumina technology. Per the original workflow: Productive clonality, sample overlap, pairwise scatters, CDR3 beta length, V/D/J gene usage and productiveness were assessed with immunoSEQ online tools. Calculated diversity was the number of unique rearrangements divided by total templates times 100; Shannon and Simpson indices were also computed. Z-score normalized data were analyzed by principal component analysis with the R prcomp function and the ggbiplot package. Morisita's index was used to measure clonal overlap between blood and rectum within each subject. The table comes from immuneACCESS by way of TCRdb, which keeps in-frame sequences with V and J called. Part of the clones is missing from these tables; in studies checked, under half for an unresolved V gene and the rest for unknown reasons. V and J calls and clone size follow that table, whereas D and trimming were derived from the DNA. The sample records under 30,000 clones, 55% to 75% of which are singletons. About 7.8% of the sample is taken by the ten largest.

Comments on this clone: It lacks a known antigen. No quality values exist for individual bases; no much larger clone is one base distant. The same CDR3 arises from other DNA sequences in this sample as well.

The rearranged segments are TRBV5-1 and TRBJ2-5; the D segment could be TRBD1, given 6 matching bases. This receptor was obtained from a boy younger than 18 with severe ulcerative colitis. The sequenced sample consisted of gut tissue. The nucleotide sequence is given as TGCGCCAGCAGCTTGGGGGGGCGAGAGACCCAGTACTTC. The encoded protein is CASSLGGRETQYF.